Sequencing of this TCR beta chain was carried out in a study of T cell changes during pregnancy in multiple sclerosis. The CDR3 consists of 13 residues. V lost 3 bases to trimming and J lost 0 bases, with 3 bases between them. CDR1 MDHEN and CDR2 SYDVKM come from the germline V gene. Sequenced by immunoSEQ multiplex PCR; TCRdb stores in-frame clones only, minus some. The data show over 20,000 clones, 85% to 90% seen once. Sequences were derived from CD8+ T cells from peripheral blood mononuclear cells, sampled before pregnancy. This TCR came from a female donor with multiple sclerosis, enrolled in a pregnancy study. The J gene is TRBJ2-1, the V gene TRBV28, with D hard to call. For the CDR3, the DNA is TGTGCCAGCAGTTTGAGCTCCTACAATGAGCAGTTCTTC. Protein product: CASSLSSYNEQFF.